Each of the 19 T cell receptor beta chains below was sequenced from the same sample in a study of T cell clonality in common variable immunodeficiency. Antigen specificity for these receptors is unknown. Study-wide findings and caveats: Reportedly, TCR beta sequences from common variable immunodeficiency showed fewer deletions and N-nucleotide insertions.

Produced via immunoSEQ multiplex PCR; TCRdb's table is partial and in-frame only. Listed for the sample are 3,100 or so clones, none seen a single time. Sample: peripheral blood mononuclear cells. All receptors derive from a human donor with common variable immunodeficiency.

On this clone itself: The read finishes 3 residues shy of the CDR3 end, and the germline J gene is used to complete it. V gene TRBV18 combines with J gene TRBJ1-5; D is perhaps TRBD1 (6 bases). This CDR3 is 13 amino acids long. Trimming pared 3 bases from V and 4 bases from J, leaving 7 bases between. Germline CDR1 KGHSH, CDR2 LQKENI. CDR3 protein: CASSPTGNQPQHF. The CDR3 DNA, read in part, is TGTGCCAGCTCACCTACAGGGAATCAGCCC. Using reference TRBV18 and TRBJ1-5 for the parts outside the CDR3, the full variable domain is NAGVMQNPRHLVRRRGQEARLRCSPMKGHSHVYWYRQLPEEGLKFMVYLQKENIIDESGMPKERFSAEFPKEGPSILRIQQVVRGDSAAYFCASSPTGNQPQHFGDGTRLSIL.

This clone was observed at least ten times. With the read ending 3 residues before the CDR3 end, the germline J gene is used to fill in that end. The chain is built from TRBV20-1 and TRBJ2-2, with 9 nucleotides matching TRBD2. The CDR3 covers 15 residues. V dropped 5 bases and J dropped 8; count of bases not matched to a gene: 12. CDR1 is DFQATT and CDR2 is SNEGSKA in the germline V gene (reference sequence). CDR3 sequence: CSAYLASGVWGELFF. CDR3 DNA, as far as it was read: TGCAGTGCTTACCTCGCTAGCGGGGTGTGGGGGGAG.

This clone has more than one count but fewer than ten. Read coverage stops 3 residues before the CDR3 terminus; the germline J gene supplies the remainder. The rearrangement links TRBV11-2 to TRBJ2-1; 13 nucleotides line up with TRBD2. J gave up 6 bases and V 1 base, and 0 bases lay outside the gene matches. Germline V gives CDR1 SGHAT, CDR2 FQNNGV. The CDR3 is 15 amino acids. The CDR3 bases that were read are TGTGCCAGCAGCTTAGGGACTAGCGGGAGCAATGAG. Amino acids: CASSLGTSGSNE. The complete CDR3 sequence is CASSLGTSGSNEQFF.

This clone was counted between two and nine times. The sequence runs out 3 residues before the end of the CDR3; the remainder is reconstructed from the germline J gene. V and J are TRBV18 and TRBJ1-6; 10 bases map to TRBD1. Looked up from germline, CDR1 is KGHSH and CDR2 is LQKENI. V dropped 3 bases and J dropped 9; count of bases not matched to a gene: 11. The CDR3 is made up of 17 amino acids. CDR3 DNA (partial): TGTGCCAGCTCACCCCTCGGAGGGACAGGGGAGGGTTCACCC. Translation gives CASSPLGGTGEGSP. The whole CDR3 reads CASSPLGGTGEGSPLHF.

This clone was seen a few times. The read ends 3 residues early relative to the CDR3; the germline J gene fills the gap. The rearrangement joins TRBV7-9 to TRBJ2-7; possible D gene TRBD1, 5 bases. From germline, CDR1 is SEHNR and CDR2 FQNEAQ (reference sequence). This CDR3 is built from 15 residues. V dropped 5 bases and J dropped 2 bases, with 16 bases sitting between them. The CDR3 bases that were read are TGTGCCAGCAGCCCCCGTCTTAGGACAACCTACGAG. Its translation: CASSPRLRTTYE. Given in full, the CDR3 is CASSPRLRTTYEQYF.

This clone was detected many times. The sequenced part of the CDR3 DNA is TGTGCCAGCAGCCAAGCGGGACTCCTCCAAGAGACC. It is translated as CASSQAGLLQET. The full CDR3 sequence reads CASSQAGLLQETQYF. The V and J genes are TRBV3-1 (or the pseudogene TRBV3-2) and TRBJ2-5; maybe TRBD2 (6 bases). The read is 3 residues too short to cover the CDR3 end, so that end is filled in from the germline J gene. The CDR3 is 15 residues long. Looked up from germline, CDR1 is LGHDT and CDR2 is YNNKEL (reference sequence). Trimming cost V 1 base and J 1 base, with 10 bases left between them.

As regards this clone: The CDR3 end is not reached by the read, which stops 3 residues before it; the germline J gene fills it in. The rearrangement uses TRBV19 and TRBJ2-1, with TRBD2 identical over 16 bases. Unmatched junction bases numbered 10, after V lost 10 bases and J lost 4 bases. The CDR3 is made up of 17 amino acids. Germline assignment: CDR1 LNHDA and CDR2 SQIVND (reference sequence). The sequenced CDR3 bases are TGTGCCACCTCCGGGACTAGCGGGGGGGACGTATACAATGAG. It codes for CATSGTSGGDVYNE. The entire CDR3 reads CATSGTSGGDVYNEQFF.

About this clone itself: One junction end disagrees with the germline gene, perhaps due to a read error. The DNA ends 3 residues before the CDR3 does, and the rest of the CDR3 is filled in from the germline J gene. The gene calls are TRBV7-7 and TRBJ2-5, with a tentative D call TRBD1 (5 bases). Germline V gene lookup returns CDR1 SSHAT and CDR2 FNYEAQ (reference sequence). The CDR3 contains 14 residues. The CDR3 bases that were read are TGTGCTAGCAGCTTCCAGGGTCCAGGAGAGACC. Its translation is CASSFQGPGET. The full CDR3 reads CASSFQGPGETQYF.

This clone was counted between two and nine times. The sequenced fragment ends 3 residues before the CDR3 boundary, so the rest is inferred from the germline J gene. This sequence joins TRBV2 and TRBJ1-5, with D unclear. The CDR3 covers 17 residues. Trimming cost V 6 bases and J 0 bases, with 18 bases left between them. Germline CDR1 SNHLY, CDR2 FYNNEI. The CDR3 loop is CASSPKPQTDSNQPQHF. CDR3 DNA (partial): TGTGCCAGCAGCCCCAAGCCCCAAACAGATAGCAATCAGCCC.

By its share, this clone is large. The CDR3 goes on 3 residues after the read ends, and that part is filled in from the germline J gene. This rearrangement joins TRBV29-1 to TRBJ1-2, with D possibly being TRBD1 (5 bases). Germline CDR1 SQVTM, CDR2 ANQGSEA. Trimming stripped 5 bases from V and 7 bases from J, with 20 bases between. The CDR3 extends over 14 amino acids. The CDR3 loop is CSVHSFGGDGGYTF. The part of the CDR3 DNA that was read is TGCAGCGTTCACTCATTCGGGGGGGATGGTGGC.

About this clone: The CDR3 is cut off 3 residues early in the read; its end comes from the germline J gene. The chain is built from TRBV18 and TRBJ2-5; TRBD1 might be the D (5 bases). CDR3 length: 14 amino acids. CDR1 is KGHSH and CDR2 is LQKENI in the germline V gene. Trimming left V 4 bases short and J 5 bases short, with 14 bases between. CDR3 DNA (partial): TGTGCCAGCTCACTACCTCAGGGATGGGAGACC. Residues: CASSLPQGWET. The full CDR3 reads CASSLPQGWETQYF.

As to this clone: The missing CDR3 end, 3 residues past where the read stops, is filled in from the germline J gene. The J gene is TRBJ1-5, the V gene TRBV6-1, with 7 bases matching TRBD1. With V trimmed by 3 bases and J by 0 bases, 2 bases remained unmatched. Germline V gene sequence: CDR1 MNHNS, CDR2 SASEGT. This CDR3 is built from 15 residues. CDR3: CASSDRQGSNQPQHF. CDR3 DNA (partial): TGTGCCAGCAGTGACCGACAGGGTAGCAATCAGCCC.

A remark on this clone: The read ends 3 residues early relative to the CDR3; the germline J gene fills the gap. The chain employs TRBV11-2 and TRBJ1-1; D is possibly TRBD1 (5 bases). Looked up from germline, CDR1 is SGHAT and CDR2 is FQNNGV. The CDR3 extends over 13 amino acids. CDR3 DNA (partial): TGTGCCAGCAGCTCGGCTCGGGGGTCGAGG. Protein product: CASSSARGSR. The entire CDR3 protein reads CASSSARGSRAFF.

This clone was counted at least ten times. The sequence runs out 3 residues before the end of the CDR3; the remainder is reconstructed from the germline J gene. The rearrangement links TRBV20-1 to TRBJ1-1, with 7 bases that match TRBD1. The CDR3 is 13 residues long. With 2 bases clipped from V and 5 bases from J, the junction kept 5 bases outside the gene matches. Germline-derived CDR1 and CDR2 are DFQATT and SNEGSKA (reference sequence). CDR3 sequence reads: CSARIRGRTEAFF. Partial CDR3 DNA: TGCAGTGCTAGAATCAGGGGGAGGACTGAA.

As to this clone: The read ends 3 residues before the CDR3 terminus; that terminus is restored from the germline J gene. V is TRBV23-1 and J is TRBJ2-5; the match to TRBD1 covers 7 bases. TRBV23-1 is identified as an open reading frame with a role that is uncertain. The CDR3 covers 18 residues. V was pared by 8 bases and J by 1 base, with 19 bases of the junction left unmatched. The CDR3: CASPTKTGTDQIQETQYF. The part of the CDR3 DNA that was read is TGCGCCAGCCCTACAAAAACTGGGACAGATCAAATCCAAGAGACC.

This clone showed up just a few times. CDR3 in amino acids: CASSLPPSYEQYF. CDR3 bases read: TGTGCCAGCAGCCTCCCCCCCTCCTACGAG. The V and J genes are TRBV7-8 and TRBJ2-7; D not resolved. The sequenced fragment ends 3 residues before the CDR3 boundary, so the rest is inferred from the germline J gene. Per the germline V gene, CDR1 is SGHVS and CDR2 is FQNEAQ. V dropped 5 bases and J dropped 0 bases, with 8 bases sitting between them. This CDR3 contains 13 residues.

This clone was recorded a few times. With the read ending 3 residues before the CDR3 end, the germline J gene is used to fill in that end. This rearrangement joins TRBV2 to TRBJ1-6; 10 bases align to TRBD1. The CDR3 has 15 amino acids. V gave up 11 bases and J gave up 10 bases; unmatched junction bases: 14. The germline V gene has CDR1 SNHLY and CDR2 FYNNEI. The CDR3 DNA, read in part, is TGTGCCGGCCAGCCCGGGACAGGGGAGAGGTCACCC. Encoded protein: CAGQPGTGERSP. The whole CDR3 is CAGQPGTGERSPLHF.

In its sample, this clone ranks as medium-sized. The sequence runs out 3 residues before the end of the CDR3; the remainder is reconstructed from the germline J gene. V usage is TRBV9 and J usage is TRBJ2-1; TRBD2 might be the D (7 bases). The V and J ends lost 0 bases and 9 bases respectively, with 28 bases between them. Germline lookup yields CDR1 SGDLS and CDR2 YYNGEE. The CDR3 spans 19 residues. This CDR3 is CASSVGGRRGLSLGGEQFF. The CDR3 DNA, read in part, is TGTGCCAGCAGCGTAGGGGGTCGGCGGGGGCTCTCATTAGGGGGTGAG.

Concerning this clone: The read stops 3 residues short of the end of the CDR3; the missing end is completed from the germline J gene. The chain is built from TRBV7-9 and TRBJ2-4, with D maybe TRBD1 (5 bases). Germline assignment: CDR1 SEHNR and CDR2 FQNEAQ (reference sequence). This CDR3 has 14 residues. V was shortened by 5 bases and J by 6 bases, with 14 bases between the two germline ends. CDR3: CASSNQGPLNIQYF. The CDR3 bases that were read are TGTGCCAGCAGCAATCAGGGTCCCCTAAACATT.